The 28 T cell receptor beta chains given below trace back to one sample, sequenced in a study of T cell responses to AZD1222 COVID-19 vaccine. Clones were read by immunoSEQ multiplex PCR, and TCRdb kept only the in-frame ones, dropping some. The repertoire includes fewer than 150,000 clones, about nine tenths of them detected once, and nearly 4.5% sits in the top ten. Source: peripheral blood, taken on day 0 of AZD1222 vaccination. The receptors here all came from an adult in good health.

This sequence joins TRBV29-1 and TRBJ2-3; D possibly corresponds to TRBD2 (5 bases). The CDR3 is 14 amino acids. CDR1 is SQVTM, CDR2 ANQGSEA, per germline. Deletions cut 2 bases from V and 6 bases from J, with 15 bases between. The CDR3, as DNA: TGCAGCGTTGAAACCGGGTTTTGGGAGGATACGCAGTATTTT. Translated: CSVETGFWEDTQYF.

The chain employs TRBV27 and TRBJ1-2; D may be TRBD1 (6 bases). The germline V gene encodes CDR1 MNHEY and CDR2 SMNVEV (reference sequence). The CDR3 covers 16 residues. Trimming pared 2 bases from V and 2 bases from J, leaving 15 bases between. As DNA, the CDR3 is TGTGCCAGCAGTTTAATGAGGACAGCCAGGAACTATGGCTACACCTTC. The encoded protein is CASSLMRTARNYGYTF.

The chain links TRBV30 to TRBJ1-3, with D possibly being TRBD1 (6 bases). Germline lookup yields CDR1 GTSNPN and CDR2 SVGIG (reference sequence). Trimming removed 4 bases from V and 4 bases from J, with 20 bases in between. The CDR3 has 16 amino acids. The CDR3 loop reads CAWNPKSGVLGNTIYF. CDR3 DNA: TGTGCCTGGAACCCCAAGTCAGGGGTTTTAGGAAACACCATATATTTT.

The chain links TRBV7-2 to TRBJ1-3; D unresolved. Germline loops: CDR1 SGHTA, CDR2 FQGNSA. Deletions cut 1 base from V and 4 bases from J, with 8 bases between. This CDR3 is 14 amino acids long. The CDR3, as DNA: TGTGCCAGCAGCTTAGGCCCATTCGGAAACACCATATATTTT. Residues: CASSLGPFGNTIYF.

The V and J genes are TRBV2 and TRBJ2-2; 14 bases align to TRBD2. Trimming removed 4 bases from V and 6 bases from J; junction bases left unmatched: 1. Germline CDR1 and CDR2: SNHLY and FYNNEI. CDR3 size: 15 residues. CDR3 region: CASSGTSGGSGELFF. In DNA form, the CDR3 reads TGTGCCAGCAGTGGGACTAGCGGGGGGTCCGGGGAGCTGTTTTTT.

The V call is TRBV6-5, the J call TRBJ1-5; 7 bases match TRBD1. This CDR3 spans 16 amino acids. The trim removed 0 bases at V and 1 base at J, leaving 3 bases unmatched. The germline gives CDR1 MNHEY, CDR2 SVGAGI. The CDR3 reads CASSYSQGVSNQPQHF. The CDR3 nucleotides read TGTGCCAGCAGTTACTCCCAGGGGGTGAGCAATCAGCCCCAGCATTTT.

J is TRBJ1-1 and V is TRBV6-1; D gene uncertain. This CDR3 is 14 amino acids long. The V gene lost 2 bases and the J gene lost 1 base, with 8 bases spanning the gap. Germline V gives CDR1 MNHNS, CDR2 SASEGT. Written as DNA, the CDR3 is TGTGCCAGCAGTGAATTGTTAAGGAACACTGAAGCTTTCTTT. It specifies CASSELLRNTEAFF.

CDR3 nucleotides: TGTGCCAGTAGTATAGCGGGGCGGAACACCGGGGAGCTGTTTTTT. Residues: CASSIAGRNTGELFF. V is TRBV19 and J is TRBJ2-2; D assignment may be TRBD1 or TRBD2 (5 bases each). Trimming removed 1 base from V and 1 base from J, with 7 bases in between. Per germline, CDR1 LNHDA and CDR2 SQIVND (reference sequence). The CDR3 is made up of 15 amino acids.

CDR3 nucleotide sequence: TGTGCCAGCAGTTTATTGGGGGGACAGGGGGGAAAAGAGCAGTACTTC. This sequence encodes CASSLLGGQGGKEQYF. This sequence joins TRBV28 and TRBJ2-7; 11 positions agree with TRBD1. CDR3 length: 16 residues. The germline V gene encodes CDR1 MDHEN and CDR2 SYDVKM. The J segment lost 7 bases and the V segment lost 1 base, leaving 9 bases of the junction unmatched. Full variable domain (missing parts from reference TRBV28 and TRBJ2-7): DVKVTQSSRYLVKRTGEKVFLECVQDMDHENMFWYRQDPGLGLRLIYFSYDVKMKEKGDIPEGYSVSREKKERFSLILESASTNQTSMYLCASSLLGGQGGKEQYFGPGTRLTVT.

This rearrangement joins TRBV7-9 to TRBJ2-1, with 9 bases identical to TRBD2. CDR3 size: 17 residues. Germline trimming cut 5 bases from V and 4 bases from J; bases unmatched to any gene: 12. The V gene's germline CDR1 is SEHNR and CDR2 FQNEAQ (reference sequence). The CDR3 loop reads CASSQAFGTSPYNEQFF. The CDR3 bases are TGTGCCAGCAGCCAAGCATTCGGGACTAGCCCTTACAATGAGCAGTTCTTC.

The chain is built from TRBV3-1 (or the pseudogene TRBV3-2) and TRBJ2-2; TRBD2 agrees at 14 bases. Germline V gives CDR1 LGHDT, CDR2 YNNKEL (reference sequence). Trimming at V came to 0 bases and at J to 5 bases, leaving 5 bases not matched to a gene. This CDR3 is built from 18 residues. CDR3 in DNA: TGTGCCAGCAGCCAAGAAGGACTAGCGGGAGGAGGAACCGGGGAGCTGTTTTTT. Its translation is CASSQEGLAGGGTGELFF.

The chain combines TRBV14 with TRBJ2-1, with D hard to call. The CDR3 has 12 residues. Germline V lookup: CDR1 SGHDN, CDR2 FVKESK. V gave up 2 bases and J gave up 6 bases, with 5 bases separating them. As DNA, the CDR3 is TGTGCCAGCAGCCAATCTTTCAATGAGCAGTTCTTC. Translated: CASSQSFNEQFF.

The chain recombines TRBV28 with TRBJ1-1; D call uncertain. The CDR3 length is 12 residues. The germline CDR1 and CDR2 sequences are MDHEN and SYDVKM. The V end lost 3 bases, the J end lost 3 bases, and 5 bases lay between the germline ends. The CDR3 bases are TGTGCCAGCAGTTTGTCTTACACTGAAGCTTTCTTT. Its protein is CASSLSYTEAFF. Full variable domain (missing parts from reference TRBV28 and TRBJ1-1): DVKVTQSSRYLVKRTGEKVFLECVQDMDHENMFWYRQDPGLGLRLIYFSYDVKMKEKGDIPEGYSVSREKKERFSLILESASTNQTSMYLCASSLSYTEAFFGQGTRLTVV.

The J gene is TRBJ2-3, the V gene TRBV5-1; D call uncertain. The V end lost 5 bases, the J end lost 2 bases, and 15 bases lay between the germline ends. The CDR3 contains 15 residues. Per the germline V gene, CDR1 is SGHRS and CDR2 is YFSETQ. CDR3 in amino acids: CASRSNGSPTDTQYF. In DNA form, the CDR3 reads TGCGCCAGCAGGAGTAACGGCAGCCCCACAGATACGCAGTATTTT.

In DNA form, the CDR3 reads TGTGCCAGCAGTGACCAGGTCTCTAACTATGGCTACACCTTC. Translation gives CASSDQVSNYGYTF. The genes are TRBV2 and TRBJ1-2; D is uncertain. Germline CDR1 is SNHLY and CDR2 is FYNNEI. The CDR3 contains 14 residues. The V and J ends lost 3 bases and 0 bases respectively, with 8 bases between them.

This clone has only one observation. The V and J genes are TRBV24-1 and TRBJ2-3; D remains unclear. Germline V gene sequence: CDR1 KGHDR, CDR2 SFDVKD. CDR3 length: 14 amino acids. The V gene lost 4 bases and the J gene lost 0 bases, with 7 bases spanning the gap. In DNA form, the CDR3 reads TGTGCCACCAGTGACCGCTTAAGCACAGATACGCAGTATTTT. Protein sequence: CATSDRLSTDTQYF.

The V call is TRBV24-1, the J call TRBJ2-3; weak D call: TRBD1 (6 bases). CDR3 length equals 15 residues. Germline CDR1 and CDR2: KGHDR and SFDVKD. The germline V and J ends were trimmed by 4 bases and 4 bases, with 14 bases remaining between them. In nucleotides, the CDR3 is TGTGCCACCAGTGAACCAGGGGCGAGATCAGATACGCAGTATTTT. Protein product: CATSEPGARSDTQYF.

V is TRBV6-5 and J is TRBJ2-1; 8 bases align to TRBD2. This CDR3 spans 15 amino acids. Germline CDR1 is MNHEY and CDR2 is SVGAGI. After removal of 10 bases from V and 0 bases from J, the junction contained 8 bases not matched to a gene. The CDR3: CATRPAGGSYNEQFF. CDR3 nucleotide sequence: TGTGCCACCCGCCCCGCGGGGGGCTCCTACAATGAGCAGTTCTTC.

The chain carries TRBV6-5 and TRBJ2-3; D is unclear. The CDR3 consists of 12 residues. Trimming stripped 3 bases from V and 5 bases from J, with 6 bases between. Germline values: CDR1 MNHEY, CDR2 SVGAGI. Here the CDR3 DNA reads TGTGCCAGCAGTTATGTAGGAGATACGCAGTATTTT. Encoded protein: CASSYVGDTQYF.

This clone occurred once. The gene calls are TRBV5-1 and TRBJ1-3; D is uncertain. Trimming left V 0 bases short and J 0 bases short, with 10 bases between. Germline V gene lookup returns CDR1 SGHRS and CDR2 YFSETQ. The length of the CDR3 is 16 residues. CDR3: CASSLVGESSGNTIYF. DNA of the CDR3: TGCGCCAGCAGCTTGGTTGGGGAAAGCTCTGGAAACACCATATATTTT. The full variable domain, its missing parts supplied by reference TRBV5-1 and TRBJ1-3, is KAGVTQTPRYLIKTRGQQVTLSCSPISGHRSVSWYQQTPGQGLQFLFEYFSETQRNKGNFPGRFSGRQFSNSRSEMNVSTLELGDSALYLCASSLVGESSGNTIYFGEGSWLTVV.

The genes are TRBV11-3 and TRBJ2-1; TRBD2 agrees at 7 bases. Germline CDR1 reads SGHNT; CDR2 reads YENEEA. CDR3 length: 17 amino acids. The V gene end was trimmed by 5 bases and the J gene end by 7 bases; junction bases not matched to a gene: 17. Here the CDR3 reads CASSPRLGGEGSNEQFF. The CDR3 DNA sequence: TGTGCCAGCAGCCCAAGGCTGGGCGGGGAGGGATCAAATGAGCAGTTCTTC.

The genes are TRBV18 and TRBJ1-6, with 8 bases matching TRBD1. The V gene's germline CDR1 is KGHSH and CDR2 LQKENI. The CDR3 is 15 residues long. V trimming: 0 bases; J trimming: 6 bases; junction bases outside the gene matches: 1. The CDR3 region is CASSPPTGGNSPLHF. The CDR3, as DNA: TGTGCCAGCTCACCACCTACAGGGGGTAATTCACCCCTCCACTTT.

The CDR3 DNA reads TGTGCCAGCAGTATGGGACAGCACTACGAGCAGTACTTC. Residues: CASSMGQHYEQYF. The chain has TRBV27 and TRBJ2-7, with 7 bases that match TRBD1. CDR1 and CDR2 (germline): MNHEY, SMNVEV (reference sequence). Trimming removed 5 bases from V and 3 bases from J; junction bases left unmatched: 4. CDR3 size: 13 residues.

The chain has TRBV6-2 or TRBV6-3 and TRBJ2-1, with 13 bases aligning to TRBD2. Losses at the gene ends were 2 bases for V and 3 bases for J; bases not matched to a gene: 1. The CDR3 has 16 amino acids. Germline-derived CDR1 and CDR2 are MNHEY and SVGEGT. CDR3 sequence reads: CASSYGLAGVYNEQFF. Written as DNA, the CDR3 is TGTGCCAGCAGTTACGGACTAGCGGGAGTCTACAATGAGCAGTTCTTC.

V is TRBV11-2 and J is TRBJ2-7; 7 bases line up with TRBD2. Germline CDR1 SGHAT, CDR2 FQNNGV. The CDR3 runs 15 residues. J gave up 3 bases and V 5 bases, and 10 bases lay outside the gene matches. DNA for the CDR3: TGTGCCAGCAGCCGCCCTGGGGCGGGAGACTACGAGCAGTACTTC. Its protein product is CASSRPGAGDYEQYF.

CDR3 residues: CAWTPGQTIYEQYF. The CDR3 DNA is TGTGCCTGGACGCCGGGACAGACAATCTACGAGCAGTACTTC. The chain recombines TRBV30 with TRBJ2-7; 7 positions match TRBD1. The germline V gene encodes CDR1 GTSNPN and CDR2 SVGIG (reference sequence). Trimming at V came to 4 bases and at J to 3 bases, leaving 9 bases not matched to a gene. The CDR3 contains 14 residues. The full variable domain, completed using reference TRBV30 and TRBJ2-7, is SQTIHQWPATLVQPVGSPLSLECTVEGTSNPNLYWYRQAAGRGLQLLFYSVGIGQISSEVPQNLSASRPQDRQFILSSKKLLLSDSGFYLCAWTPGQTIYEQYFGPGTRLTVT.

The rearrangement uses TRBV19 and TRBJ2-7; a possible D gene is TRBD1 (6 bases). This CDR3 spans 15 amino acids. Trimming removed 5 bases at V and 9 bases at J, with 23 bases between. Germline V gene data show CDR1 as LNHDA and CDR2 as SQIVND (reference sequence). The CDR3 is CASSVHDRRTTGQYF. As DNA, the CDR3 is TGTGCCAGTAGTGTGCACGACAGGAGAACTACGGGGCAGTACTTC.

The genes are TRBV5-4 and TRBJ1-1; 7 bases agree with TRBD1. CDR1 is SGHNT and CDR2 is YYREEE in the germline V gene (reference sequence). There are 13 residues in the CDR3. The J segment lost 7 bases and the V segment lost 4 bases, leaving 7 bases of the junction unmatched. The chain's CDR3 is CASSLAGGREAFF. In DNA, the CDR3 is TGTGCCAGCAGCCTCGCAGGGGGACGTGAAGCTTTCTTT. Full variable domain (outside the CDR3, taken from reference TRBV5-4 and TRBJ1-1): ETGVTQSPTHLIKTRGQQVTLRCSSQSGHNTVSWYQQALGQGPQFIFQYYREEENGRGNFPPRFSGLQFPNYSSELNVNALELDDSALYLCASSLAGGREAFFGQGTRLTVV.